This T cell receptor beta chain was obtained from a study of blood T cell repertoires in COVID-19. This CDR3 is 16 amino acids long. The V segment lost 2 bases and the J segment 5 bases; nucleotides outside the gene matches: 11. Germline CDR1 is MDHEN and CDR2 is SYDVKM. Original methodology: Reference gene primer amplification yielded estimated nucleated cell counts. TCRdb's copy holds only in-frame clones and misses some; the assay was immunoSEQ multiplex PCR. The DNA gave D and trimming, while V, J and clone size come from that table. The sample holds under 300,000 clones, approximately 88% seen once.

The sample consisted of peripheral blood. The sequence came from a middle-aged woman who had recovered from COVID-19. The rearrangement links TRBV28 to TRBJ2-7, with 8 bases matching TRBD1. In nucleotides, the CDR3 is TGTGCCAGCAGTTTAGATGTCGGGACAGGTCCCCACGAGCAGTACTTC. Translated: CASSLDVGTGPHEQYF.